This entry concerns a single TCR beta chain. The cohort comprised adults aged roughly 18 to 95 years residing in some 24 US areas. Two negative PCRs, clearance, or symptom resolution were required of recovered Cohort 3 donors. The data were produced by immunoSEQ multiplex PCR, yet TCRdb's version contains in-frame clones alone and is incomplete. The sample yields around 300,000 clones, roughly 89% seen once. The data derive from a study of blood T cell repertoires in COVID-19. Overall study context: Sites in the United States, Italy and Spain provided acute and convalescent COVID-19 samples. Sample material is recorded as cDNA or gDNA derived from T cells, B-cell-depleted T cells, or PBMCs.

The germline V gene has CDR1 SGHAT and CDR2 FQNNGV. The length of the CDR3 is 13 residues. V lost 4 bases, J lost 7 bases, and 6 bases stayed unmatched. The TCR was taken from a woman in her forties who had recovered from COVID-19. This rearrangement joins TRBV11-2 to TRBJ2-7; TRBD2 matches at 8 bases. Input material: PBMCs or T cells enriched from blood (not recorded which). The DNA for the CDR3 is TGTGCCAGCAGCTCGGGACTAGTTGGGGAGCAGTACTTC. This sequence encodes CASSSGLVGEQYF.